This TCR beta chain stems from a study of T-cell memory formation after mild COVID-19. Study-level information: Largely donor-specific sequence clusters came from a couple of donors. Study-level findings and limits: Detection of some responders pre-infection suggested pre-existing cross-reactive memory T cells participated. Clones contracting across day 15 to 85 had a balanced CD4/CD8 profile; later expanding clones leaned CD4+.

This clonotype showed up just a few times. Its target is not known. Barcoded TCR alpha and TCR beta cDNA libraries with UMIs came from 5'RACE using constant-segment primers. Using its own MiXCR run on the 5' RACE reads, TCRdb lists one record per CDR3 protein. The table lists some 300,000 distinct CDR3 sequences, more than 20% of them singletons. The receptor was derived from a man aged 18 to 30 who had mild COVID-19 (a few samples of this study predate the infection). Cell type and time point are not known. Sequencing was carried out using PBMCs or a T cell subset sorted from them (not recorded which).

The CDR3 here is CASRPQGAPGQPQHF. As DNA, the CDR3 is TGTGCCAGCAGGCCCCAGGGGGCGCCGGGACAGCCCCAGCATTTT. This chain joins TRBV7-2 and TRBJ1-5; TRBD1 matches 8 bases. CDR3 size: 15 residues. Germline V gives CDR1 SGHTA, CDR2 FQGNSA. Unmatched junction bases numbered 11, after V lost 6 bases and J lost 7 bases.